This T cell receptor beta chain emerged from a study of breast tumors, draining lymph nodes, adjacent tissues. Whole-study results and caveats: The data were judged consistent with most tumor T cells coming from lymph node and expanding in tumor. Data only fit, rather than demonstrated, lymph node origin of most tumor T cells.

TCRdb re-called the multiplex PCR reads through MiXCR, storing one row per CDR3 protein. This sample yields 85,000 to 130,000 distinct CDR3 sequences, of which approximately 28% are seen a single time; approximately 5.3% belongs to the top ten. Breast cancer patients provided tissue from their axillary draining lymph nodes. On this clonotype: Antigen specificity is unknown.

The CDR3 is 17 residues long. J was trimmed by 6 bases and V by 2 bases; bases with no gene match: 5. Germline CDR1 and CDR2: LNHNV and YYDKDF (reference sequence). What was sequenced was axillary lymph node tissue. This receptor was identified in a female donor with breast cancer. Some clones in this sample may be carry-over from other donors' samples. The rearrangement uses TRBV15 and TRBJ2-1; 15 bases line up with TRBD2. This chain's CDR3 is CATSRMGTSGRLNEQFF. The CDR3 DNA reads as TGTGCCACCAGCAGAATGGGGACTAGCGGGAGGCTCAATGAGCAGTTCTTC.